The T cell receptor (beta chain) under discussion was sequenced for a study of Ad26.COV2.S vaccination and SARS-CoV-2 variants. On the study more broadly: The COV1001 Ad26.COV2.S trial arm included the donor. The study gave Ad26.COV2.S intramuscularly, once or twice 56 days apart.

Repertoires were generated with immunoSEQ multiplex PCR, while TCRdb's copy carries only in-frame clones and drops some. The data show about 680,000 clones, 70% to 90% seen once. The CDR3 length is 14 residues. V lost 6 bases, J lost 3 bases, and 3 bases stayed unmatched. The germline gives CDR1 KGHDR, CDR2 SFDVKD. This clone was counted a single time. The antigen is unknown. Findings of the study overall: A substantial breadth of spike-specific CD8+ and CD4+ T cell responses after vaccination has been reported.

The treatment is: some 20 received Ad26.COV2.S at low or high dose, single or two shots; about 5 received placebo; per-sample allocation not given. Sampling was done on day 63 after the first vaccine or placebo injection. Donation came from an adult in Boston who was aged 18-55 years. The sequenced sample was peripheral blood, obtained in a trial of Ad26.COV2.S vaccine versus placebo. The V and J genes are TRBV24-1 and TRBJ2-2, with 7 bases that match TRBD2. This TCR was sampled from a person aged 18 to 65 who received the Ad26.COV2.S COVID-19 vaccine or a placebo. The CDR3 reads CATSPGGYTGELFF. DNA of the CDR3: TGTGCCACCAGTCCCGGGGGGTACACCGGGGAGCTGTTTTTT.